Listed below are T cell receptor beta chains from one sample, sequenced in a study of T-cell memory formation after mild COVID-19. One entry per CDR3 protein results from TCRdb running MiXCR on the 5' RACE reads. The table has around 470,000 distinct CDR3 sequences, around 19% seen once. The sample comprised PBMCs or a T cell subset sorted from them (not recorded which). These receptors all stem from an adult woman who had mild COVID-19 (a few samples of this study predate the infection). Cell type and time point are not known. Both conserved end residues are part of each CDR3. The D gene is left open where the match is weak. Size values are once, few and many counts, or a class for expanded clones, and some rows have none.

J gene	D gene	clone size	V gene	CDR3 protein	CDR3 DNA
TRBJ2-1	NA	NA	TRBV12-3/TRBV12-4	CASSLVGRPNEQFF	TGTGCCAGCAGTTTAGTCGGGCGCCCGAATGAGCAGTTCTTC
TRBJ2-1	TRBD1	NA	TRBV2	CASSERQGALRSYNEQFF	TGTGCCAGCAGTGAAAGACAGGGGGCTCTGAGGTCCTACAATGAGCAGTTCTTC
TRBJ1-1	NA	NA	TRBV12-3/TRBV12-4	CASSFWSVLNTEAFF	TGTGCCAGCAGTTTTTGGTCAGTCTTGAACACTGAAGCTTTCTTT
TRBJ2-3	NA	many	TRBV9	CASSVGHRTSTDTQYF	TGTGCCAGCAGCGTAGGACACAGGACCAGCACAGATACGCAGTATTTT
TRBJ1-4	NA	NA	TRBV11-3	CASSSRDTDGEKLFF	TGTGCCAGCAGCTCCCGGGATACAGATGGTGAAAAACTGTTTTTT
TRBJ2-7	NA	few	TRBV2	CASNPGRSYEQYF	TGTGCCAGCAACCCGGGGCGATCCTACGAGCAGTACTTC
TRBJ1-5	NA	NA	TRBV7-2	CASSKRGQLPNQPQHF	TGTGCCAGCAGCAAACGTGGACAGTTGCCCAATCAGCCCCAGCATTTT
TRBJ1-2	NA	NA	TRBV12-3/TRBV12-4	CASTPLPPNYGYTF	TGTGCCAGCACCCCGCTCCCCCCGAACTATGGCTACACCTTC
TRBJ2-6	TRBD1	few	TRBV12-3/TRBV12-4	CASRGQVMKANVLTF	TGTGCCAGCAGAGGACAGGTGATGAAGGCCAACGTCCTGACTTTC
TRBJ2-6	NA	NA	TRBV5-1	CASSLVGGPGANVLTF	TGCGCCAGCAGCTTGGTGGGCGGCCCGGGGGCCAACGTCCTGACTTTC
TRBJ1-4	NA	NA	TRBV10-3	CAPRPSTNEKLFF	TGTGCCCCCCGACCATCAACTAATGAAAAACTGTTTTTT
TRBJ2-7	TRBD2	many	TRBV7-2	CASSLRRGVSYEQYF	TGTGCCAGCAGCTTACGTCGGGGGGTGTCCTACGAGCAGTACTTC
TRBJ1-4	NA	NA	TRBV6-6	CASLGQYQLFF	TGTGCCAGCTTAGGACAGTACCAACTGTTTTTT
TRBJ2-4	TRBD1	NA	TRBV7-8	CASSLGQALGAKNIQYF	TGTGCCAGCAGCTTGGGACAGGCGCTTGGGGCCAAAAACATTCAGTACTTC
TRBJ2-5	NA	NA	TRBV7-6	CASRTGTILYF	TGTGCCAGCAGGACGGGGACAATCCTGTACTTC
TRBJ1-2	NA	NA	TRBV5-1	CASSPTGFDYGYTF	TGCGCCAGCAGCCCGACAGGTTTTGACTATGGCTACACCTTC
TRBJ2-1	TRBD1	NA	TRBV7-9	CASSAQGAWEQFF	TGTGCCAGCAGCGCACAGGGGGCGTGGGAGCAGTTCTTC
TRBJ1-1	NA	few	TRBV4-1	CASSLGREKGTEAFF	TGCGCCAGCAGCTTAGGCAGGGAGAAGGGCACTGAAGCTTTCTTT
TRBJ2-1	NA	few	TRBV24-1	CATSDPGKQFF	TGTGCCACCAGTGATCCGGGGAAGCAGTTCTTC
TRBJ2-1	TRBD2	few	TRBV7-9	CASSFAGLGADEQFF	TGTGCCAGCAGCTTCGCGGGACTAGGGGCCGATGAGCAGTTCTTC
TRBJ2-3	NA	NA	TRBV7-9	CASSFSTRTDTQYF	TGTGCCAGCAGCTTCTCGACTAGAACAGATACGCAGTATTTT
TRBJ2-2	NA	few	TRBV5-6	CASRPVRGTGELFF	TGTGCCAGCAGGCCCGTGAGGGGCACCGGGGAGCTGTTTTTT
TRBJ1-2	NA	many	TRBV15	CATSTGGFNYGYTF	TGTGCCACCAGCACGGGAGGGTTCAACTATGGCTACACCTTC
TRBJ2-1	TRBD2	few	TRBV12-3/TRBV12-4	CASRSTGLLRAGGPNEQFF	TGTGCCAGCAGGTCCACAGGGCTGTTACGAGCGGGAGGGCCCAATGAGCAGTTCTTC
TRBJ1-1	NA	NA	TRBV5-8	CASSRTGGRYTEAFF	TGTGCCAGCAGCCGTACGGGGGGCCGGTACACTGAAGCTTTCTTT
TRBJ2-7	TRBD1	few	TRBV7-2	CASSLVGQGPYEQYF	TGTGCCAGCAGCTTAGTGGGACAGGGGCCCTACGAGCAGTACTTC
TRBJ2-1	NA	few	TRBV5-1	CASSLRGSAGMDEQFF	TGCGCCAGCAGCCTTCGCGGGTCCGCGGGTATGGATGAGCAGTTCTTC
TRBJ2-3	NA	NA	TRBV9	CASSDRAQPDTQYF	TGTGCCAGCAGCGATAGGGCGCAACCAGATACGCAGTATTTT
TRBJ1-2	NA	NA	TRBV12-3/TRBV12-4	CASSLGNPLSYGYTF	TGTGCCAGCAGCCTCGGAAACCCCCTTTCCTATGGCTACACCTTC
TRBJ2-5	NA	NA	TRBV3-1	CASSQVSSWSGPSLPETQYF	TGTGCCAGCAGCCAAGTCTCCAGCTGGTCGGGACCTTCTCTTCCGGAGACCCAGTACTTC
TRBJ1-1	NA	NA	TRBV5-5	CASSLEGTVGTEAFF	TGTGCCAGCAGCTTGGAGGGCACGGTGGGCACTGAAGCTTTCTTT
TRBJ2-3	NA	NA	TRBV20-1	CSAGPPTGRRPQEYF	TGCAGTGCCGGACCCCCTACAGGTAGAAGGCCGCAGGAGTATTTT
TRBJ1-1	NA	NA	TRBV6-1	CASRKLEGDTEAFF	TGTGCCAGCAGGAAGCTAGAGGGAGACACTGAAGCTTTCTTT